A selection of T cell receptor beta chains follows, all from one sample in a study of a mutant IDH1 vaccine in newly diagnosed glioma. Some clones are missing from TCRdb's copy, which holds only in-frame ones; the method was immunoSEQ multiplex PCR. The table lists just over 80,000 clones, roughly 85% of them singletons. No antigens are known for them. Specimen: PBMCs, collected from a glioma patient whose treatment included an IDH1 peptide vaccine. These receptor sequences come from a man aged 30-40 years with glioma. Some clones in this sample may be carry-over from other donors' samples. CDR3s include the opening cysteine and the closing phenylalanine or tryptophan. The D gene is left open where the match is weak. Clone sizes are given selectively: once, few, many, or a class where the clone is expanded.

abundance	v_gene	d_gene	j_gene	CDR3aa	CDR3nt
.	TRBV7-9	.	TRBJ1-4	CASSLGGMPNEKLFF	TGCGCCAGCAGCTTAGGAGGAATGCCTAATGAAAAACTGTTTTTT
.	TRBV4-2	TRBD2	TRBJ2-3	CASSQAWTSNTDTQYF	TGTGCCAGCAGCCAAGCATGGACTAGCAACACAGATACGCAGTATTTT
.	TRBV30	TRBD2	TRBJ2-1	CAWSTLAGGPDEQFF	TGTGCCTGGAGCACCTTAGCGGGAGGGCCCGATGAGCAGTTCTTC
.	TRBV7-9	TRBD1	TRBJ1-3	CASSFGTVGNTIYF	TGTGCCAGCAGCTTCGGGACAGTTGGAAACACCATATATTTT
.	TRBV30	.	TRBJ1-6	CAWSVRDNSPLHF	TGTGCCTGGAGTGTACGGGATAATTCACCCCTCCACTTT
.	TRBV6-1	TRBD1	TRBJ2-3	CASSVPRTGDPRF	TGTGCCAGCAGTGTCCCAAGGACAGGGGATCCCCGGTTT
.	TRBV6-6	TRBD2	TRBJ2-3	CASSTSGTSGTDTQYF	TGTGCCAGCAGTACCTCCGGGACTAGCGGTACAGATACGCAGTATTTT
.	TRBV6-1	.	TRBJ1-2	CASSELPTYYGYTF	TGTGCCAGCAGTGAGCTCCCTACATACTATGGCTACACCTTC
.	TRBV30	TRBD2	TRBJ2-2	CAWDFSGSSGELFF	TGTGCCTGGGATTTTAGCGGGAGTTCGGGGGAGCTGTTTTTT
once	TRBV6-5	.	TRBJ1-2	CASSYSGQGSFYGYTF	TGTGCCAGCAGTTACTCTGGGCAGGGGTCGTTCTATGGCTACACCTTC
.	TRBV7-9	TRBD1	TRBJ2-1	CASSSLDRDSYNEQFF	TGTGCCAGCAGCTCCCTCGACAGGGACTCCTACAATGAGCAGTTCTTC
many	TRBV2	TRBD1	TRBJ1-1	CASSLDRGITEAFF	TGTGCCAGCAGCTTGGACAGGGGGATCACTGAAGCTTTCTTT
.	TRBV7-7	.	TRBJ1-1	CASSSETQFHTEAFF	TGTGCTAGCAGCTCCGAGACACAGTTTCACACTGAAGCTTTCTTT
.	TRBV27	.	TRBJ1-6	CASSYGLEAPLHF	TGTGCCAGCAGTTATGGCCTCGAAGCACCCCTCCACTTT
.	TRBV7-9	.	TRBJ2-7	CASSLGADEQYF	TGTGCCAGCAGCTTAGGCGCGGACGAGCAGTACTTC
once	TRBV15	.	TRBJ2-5	CATSRAPQETQYF	TGTGCCACCAGCAGAGCCCCGCAAGAGACCCAGTACTTC
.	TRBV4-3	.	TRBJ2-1	CASSQDIAVYNEQFF	TGCGCCAGCAGCCAAGATATTGCGGTATACAATGAGCAGTTCTTC
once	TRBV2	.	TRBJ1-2	CASSPTGRNTRGYTF	TGTGCCAGCAGTCCTACTGGACGGAACACCCGGGGCTACACCTTC
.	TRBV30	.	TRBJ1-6	CAWSQGNSPLHF	TGTGCCTGGAGTCAGGGTAACTCACCCCTCCACTTT
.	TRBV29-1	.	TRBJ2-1	CSARGLSYNEQFF	TGCAGCGCTCGGGGCCTCTCCTACAATGAGCAGTTCTTC
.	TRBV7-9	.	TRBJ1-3	CASSQARAHSGNTIYF	TGTGCCAGCAGCCAAGCCAGGGCACACTCTGGAAACACCATATATTTT
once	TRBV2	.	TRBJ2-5	CASSKDPRETQYF	TGTGCCAGCAGCAAGGATCCCCGGGAGACCCAGTACTTC
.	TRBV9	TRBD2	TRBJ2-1	CASSAEPGLAGGLYNEQFF	TGTGCCAGCAGCGCAGAACCTGGACTAGCGGGAGGTTTGTACAATGAGCAGTTCTTC
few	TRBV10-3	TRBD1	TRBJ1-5	CAISESDTGTANQPQHF	TGTGCCATCAGTGAGTCCGATACCGGGACAGCTAATCAGCCCCAGCATTTT
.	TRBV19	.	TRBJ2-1	CASSIGGSDEQFF	TGTGCCAGTAGTATAGGGGGGTCGGATGAGCAGTTCTTC
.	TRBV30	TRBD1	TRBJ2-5	CAWNSGGETQYF	TGTGCCTGGAACTCAGGGGGCGAGACCCAGTACTTC
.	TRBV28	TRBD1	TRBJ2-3	CASSSELIGGADTQYF	TGTGCCAGCAGTTCGGAGTTGATAGGGGGCGCAGATACGCAGTATTTT
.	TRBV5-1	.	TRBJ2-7	CASSVSGTYYEQYF	TGCGCCAGCTCTGTTAGCGGAACTTACTACGAGCAGTACTTC
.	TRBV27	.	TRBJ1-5	CASSLYGQPQHF	TGTGCCAGCAGTTTATATGGGCAGCCCCAGCATTTT
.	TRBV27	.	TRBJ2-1	CASSLSPGIEQFF	TGTGCCAGCAGTTTATCTCCAGGGATTGAGCAGTTCTTC
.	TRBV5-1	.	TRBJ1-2	CASSPGTNYGYTF	TGCGCCAGCAGCCCCGGTACGAACTATGGCTACACCTTC
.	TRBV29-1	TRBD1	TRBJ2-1	CSVVFWQGAIEQFF	TGCAGCGTTGTATTTTGGCAGGGGGCGATTGAGCAGTTCTTC
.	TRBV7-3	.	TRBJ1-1	CASSLSRITEAFF	TGTGCCAGCAGCTTATCACGTATCACTGAAGCTTTCTTT
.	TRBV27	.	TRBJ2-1	CASCRAANTQFNEQFF	TGTGCCAGTTGTAGGGCAGCCAACACTCAATTCAATGAGCAGTTCTTC
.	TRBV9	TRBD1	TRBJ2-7	CASSVGYGAGGSYEQYF	TGTGCCAGCAGCGTAGGTTATGGAGCAGGGGGCTCCTACGAGCAGTACTTC
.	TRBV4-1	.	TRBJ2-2	CASSQPLNTGELFF	TGCGCCAGCAGCCAACCATTGAACACCGGGGAGCTGTTTTTT
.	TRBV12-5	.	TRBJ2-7	CASGLRTAHYEQYF	TGTGCTAGTGGTCTCCGGACAGCCCACTACGAGCAGTACTTC
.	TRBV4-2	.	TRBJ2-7	CASSQEGGLYGEQYF	TGTGCCAGCAGCCAAGAGGGGGGCCTTTACGGCGAGCAGTACTTC
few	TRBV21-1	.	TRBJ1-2	CASNDLTYGYTF	TGTGCCAGCAACGACCTTACCTATGGCTACACCTTC
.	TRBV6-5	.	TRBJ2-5	CASSWSSPLQTQYF	TGTGCCTCGTCCTGGTCATCCCCTTTACAGACCCAGTACTTC
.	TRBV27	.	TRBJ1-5	CASSSSGQPQHF	TGTGCCAGCAGTTCCTCAGGGCAGCCCCAGCATTTT
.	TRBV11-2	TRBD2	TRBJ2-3	CASSLAPLGGAGVRDTQYF	TGTGCCAGCAGCTTAGCCCCACTGGGAGGGGCGGGGGTGAGAGATACGCAGTATTTT
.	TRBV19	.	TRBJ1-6	CASMSDSSSYNSPLHF	TGTGCCAGTATGAGTGACTCGAGCTCCTATAATTCACCCCTCCACTTT
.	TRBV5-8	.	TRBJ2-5	CASSLYTQLQETQYF	TGTGCCAGCAGCTTGTACACACAACTCCAAGAGACCCAGTACTTC
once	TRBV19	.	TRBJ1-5	CASSWTIQTDQPQHF	TGTGCCAGTAGTTGGACCATACAAACCGATCAGCCCCAGCATTTT
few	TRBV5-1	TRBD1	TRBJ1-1	CASSGDRADTEAFF	TGCGCCAGCAGCGGGGACAGGGCCGACACTGAAGCTTTCTTT
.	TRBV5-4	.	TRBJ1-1	CASSLLGLRGNTEAFF	TGTGCCAGCAGCTTACTTGGATTGAGGGGGAACACTGAAGCTTTCTTT
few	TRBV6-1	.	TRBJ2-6	CASSEVGGLRANVLTF	TGTGCCAGCAGTGAAGTCGGGGGCTTGAGGGCCAACGTCCTGACTTTC
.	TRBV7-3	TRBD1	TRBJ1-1	CASSLVGGRTEAFF	TGTGCCAGCAGCTTAGTAGGGGGCAGGACTGAAGCTTTCTTT
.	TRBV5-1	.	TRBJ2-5	CASSLGVLETQYF	TGCGCCAGCAGCTTAGGAGTATTAGAGACCCAGTACTTC
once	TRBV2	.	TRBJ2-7	CASRPASYEQYF	TGTGCCAGCAGACCGGCCTCCTACGAGCAGTACTTC
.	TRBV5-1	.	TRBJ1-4	CASSGGSNEKLFF	TGCGCCAGCAGCGGTGGGTCTAATGAAAAACTGTTTTTT
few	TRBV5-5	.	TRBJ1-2	CASSLYGDYGYTF	TGTGCCAGCAGCTTGTATGGGGACTATGGCTACACCTTC
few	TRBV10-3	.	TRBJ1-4	CAISERPPGRENEKLFF	TGTGCCATCAGTGAGCGCCCTCCGGGACGTGAAAATGAAAAACTGTTTTTT
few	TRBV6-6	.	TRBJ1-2	CASSPPGVAYGYTF	TGTGCCAGCAGTCCCCCGGGGGTGGCCTATGGCTACACCTTC
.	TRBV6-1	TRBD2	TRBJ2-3	CASSASGGGDTQYF	TGTGCCAGCAGTGCTAGCGGTGGGGGGGATACGCAGTATTTT
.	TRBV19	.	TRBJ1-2	CASSISGDRGGYTF	TGTGCCAGTAGTATCAGCGGGGACCGCGGGGGCTACACCTTC
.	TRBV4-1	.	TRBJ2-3	CASSQDRAGRTQYF	TGCGCCAGCAGCCAAGATCGTGCGGGAAGGACGCAGTATTTT
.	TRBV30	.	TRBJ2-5	CAWSAGETQYF	TGTGCCTGGAGTGCGGGGGAGACCCAGTACTTC
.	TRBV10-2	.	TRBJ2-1	CASKRGAGNEQFF	TGCGCCAGCAAAAGAGGAGCGGGTAATGAGCAGTTCTTC